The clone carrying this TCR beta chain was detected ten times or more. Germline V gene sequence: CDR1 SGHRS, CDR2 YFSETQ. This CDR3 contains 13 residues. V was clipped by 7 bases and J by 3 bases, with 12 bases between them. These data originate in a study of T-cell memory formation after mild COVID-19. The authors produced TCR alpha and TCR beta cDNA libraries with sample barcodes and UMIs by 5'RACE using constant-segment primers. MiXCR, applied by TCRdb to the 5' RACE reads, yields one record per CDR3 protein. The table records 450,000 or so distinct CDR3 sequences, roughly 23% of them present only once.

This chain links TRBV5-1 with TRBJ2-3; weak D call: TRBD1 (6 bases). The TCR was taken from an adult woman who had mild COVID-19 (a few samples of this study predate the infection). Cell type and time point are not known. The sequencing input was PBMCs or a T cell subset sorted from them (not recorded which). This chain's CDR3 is CASARGFTDTQYF. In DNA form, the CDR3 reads TGCGCCAGCGCGAGGGGGTTTACAGATACGCAGTATTTT.